One sample yielded the 23 T cell receptor beta chains listed below, sequenced in a study of blood T cell repertoires in COVID-19. The assay was immunoSEQ multiplex PCR, and TCRdb's table has in-frame clones only and misses some. Of 310,000 or so clones in the sample, roughly 90% are singletons; the top ten hold less than 2%. Sequenced: PBMCs or T cells enriched from blood (not recorded which). The source is a young woman with acute COVID-19.

The chain links TRBV24-1 to TRBJ2-7; TRBD1 aligns across 8 bases. Germline-derived CDR1 and CDR2 are KGHDR and SFDVKD. The trim removed 4 bases at V and 3 bases at J, leaving 4 bases unmatched. The CDR3 is 14 amino acids. CDR3 in DNA: TGTGCCACCAGTGACGGCGACAGGGGCTACGAGCAGTACTTC. Translating it yields CATSDGDRGYEQYF.

The chain combines TRBV27 with TRBJ2-1; a possible D gene is TRBD1 (5 bases). CDR1 MNHEY and CDR2 SMNVEV come from the germline V gene (reference sequence). The CDR3 spans 16 residues. V lost 3 bases, J lost 3 bases, and 15 bases lay in between. CDR3 sequence (DNA): TGTGCCAGCAGTTTGTGGGGCGCATCAGGCTACAATGAGCAGTTCTTC. Its protein is CASSLWGASGYNEQFF.

The rearrangement links TRBV27 to TRBJ2-2, with 7 bases fitting TRBD2. Trimming cost V 9 bases and J 8 bases; bases outside gene matches: 12. Germline loops: CDR1 MNHEY, CDR2 SMNVEV (reference sequence). The CDR3 consists of 14 residues. In DNA, the CDR3 is TGTGCCAGTGGCATAAGACTAGCCGGTGGGGAGCTGTTTTTT. Translating it yields CASGIRLAGGELFF.

This chain connects TRBV7-8 to TRBJ2-7; a possible D gene is TRBD1 (8 bases). The CDR3 is 14 amino acids. V shed 4 bases and J shed 2 bases, with 12 bases lying between them. Germline assignment: CDR1 SGHVS and CDR2 FQNEAQ. The CDR3 sequence: CASSYRGGTYEQYF. The CDR3 DNA follows: TGTGCCAGCAGCTACAGGGGGGGAACCTACGAGCAGTACTTC.

This chain connects TRBV15 to TRBJ2-7, with 7 bases aligning to TRBD2. The CDR3 is 15 residues long. Unmatched junction bases numbered 4, after V lost 0 bases and J lost 2 bases. The germline V gene encodes CDR1 LNHNV and CDR2 YYDKDF (reference sequence). The CDR3 loop reads CATSRDVAGAYEQYF. The DNA for the CDR3 is TGTGCCACCAGCAGAGATGTGGCGGGAGCCTACGAGCAGTACTTC.

This CDR3 reads CASSIPRETSYNEQFF. The CDR3 bases are TGTGCCAGCAGCATACCCCGGGAGACTTCCTACAATGAGCAGTTCTTC. V usage is TRBV28 and J usage is TRBJ2-1, with a possible D match to TRBD2 (6 bases). CDR1 is MDHEN and CDR2 is SYDVKM in the germline V gene. V lost 6 bases, J lost 1 base, and 16 bases lay in between. The CDR3 spans 16 residues.

Here the CDR3 reads CAISEGGTGIGNTEAFF. The CDR3, as DNA: TGTGCCATCAGTGAGGGGGGGACAGGTATAGGGAACACTGAAGCTTTCTTT. This chain links TRBV10-3 with TRBJ1-1; 8 bases line up with TRBD1. The V segment lost 2 bases and the J segment 1 base; nucleotides outside the gene matches: 9. The germline V gene encodes CDR1 ENHRY and CDR2 SYGVKD. This CDR3 has 17 residues.

The CDR3 region is CASSLRGGELFF. In nucleotides, the CDR3 is TGTGCCAGCAGCTTGAGAGGCGGGGAGCTGTTTTTT. The chain couples TRBV11-3 to TRBJ2-2; D unclear. Germline V CDR1 and CDR2: SGHNT, YENEEA. Between the trimmed V and J ends, which lost 3 bases and 7 bases, there was a span of 6 bases. CDR3 length: 12 residues.

The CDR3 here is CTTGLYITEAFF. CDR3 sequence (DNA): TGTACTACAGGGTTGTATATCACTGAAGCTTTCTTT. This chain uses TRBV2 with TRBJ1-1, with a weak D call TRBD1 (6 bases). There are 12 residues in the CDR3. Germline V gene data show CDR1 as SNHLY and CDR2 as FYNNEI.

In this sample, this clone turned up once. The chain couples TRBV5-1 to TRBJ1-1; 7 bases are shared with TRBD1. The germline gives CDR1 SGHRS, CDR2 YFSETQ. The CDR3 runs to 16 residues. The ends lost 3 bases at V and 3 bases at J; junction bases unmatched: 11. For the CDR3, the DNA is TGCGCCAGCAGCTCAGAGAAGGGACAGATATACACTGAAGCTTTCTTT. Residues: CASSSEKGQIYTEAFF.

The chain employs TRBV28 and TRBJ1-4; D is perhaps TRBD1 (5 bases). V lost 5 bases and J 6 bases, leaving 13 bases between the germline ends. Germline CDR1 is MDHEN and CDR2 is SYDVKM. The length of the CDR3 is 14 residues. The CDR3 DNA follows: TGTGCCAGCAGTATCGTTGGGGGGGATGAAAAACTGTTTTTT. Its protein is CASSIVGGDEKLFF.

J is TRBJ1-5 and V is TRBV24-1; D is undetermined. Germline-derived CDR1 and CDR2 are KGHDR and SFDVKD. V lost 9 bases and J lost 1, with 18 bases in between. The CDR3 is 16 amino acids. The chain's CDR3 is CATSRQQLLSNQPQHF. The CDR3 DNA sequence: TGTGCCACCTCCAGGCAGCAGTTGTTGAGCAATCAGCCCCAGCATTTT.

The rearrangement links TRBV5-1 to TRBJ1-4; no clear D. V was trimmed by 1 base and J by 3 bases, leaving 19 bases between them. The length of the CDR3 is 18 residues. The germline V gene encodes CDR1 SGHRS and CDR2 YFSETQ. The CDR3 bases are TGCGCCAGCAGCTTGTCGGTGAATAATCGTGTCGCTAATGAAAAACTGTTTTTT. This sequence encodes CASSLSVNNRVANEKLFF.

The gene calls are TRBV13 and TRBJ1-4; TRBD1 matches at 10 bases. The CDR3 loop spans 15 amino acids. After removal of 5 bases from V and 4 bases from J, the junction contained 4 bases not matched to a gene. In germline, CDR1 is PRHDT, CDR2 FYEKMQ (reference sequence). CDR3 DNA: TGTGCCAGCAGCACCCGGGACAGGGGTAATGAAAAACTGTTTTTT. Its translation: CASSTRDRGNEKLFF.

About this clone itself: The junction differs from germline at one of its ends, possibly a read error. V is TRBV6-5 and J is TRBJ2-7, with 7 bases lining up with TRBD2. The CDR3 has 13 residues. Germline V gives CDR1 MNHEY, CDR2 SVGAGI. DNA for the CDR3: TGTGCCAGCCATCTGGGGGGGAACTACAAGCAGTACTTC. It is translated as CASHLGGNYKQYF.

This chain links TRBV29-1 with TRBJ1-2; 7 bases match TRBD1. CDR1 and CDR2 from the germline V gene are SQVTM and ANQGSEA. CDR3 length equals 14 residues. Losses at the gene ends were 7 bases for V and 8 bases for J; bases not matched to a gene: 16. The CDR3: CSARPGQPFGGYTF. The CDR3 DNA reads TGCAGCGCCCGCCCGGGACAGCCCTTTGGCGGCTACACCTTC.

This sequence joins TRBV6-5 and TRBJ2-5; D unresolved. CDR1 is MNHEY, CDR2 SVGAGI, per germline. CDR3 length: 15 residues. V was pared by 7 bases and J by 2 bases, with 17 bases between. The CDR3, as DNA: TGTGCCAGCACCTACGCCTGGCAGACACAAGAGACCCAGTACTTC. The encoded protein is CASTYAWQTQETQYF.

This clone was detected only once. The V gene is TRBV11-2, the J gene TRBJ1-2; tentatively, D is TRBD1 (6 bases). Trimming pared 5 bases from V and 2 bases from J, leaving 15 bases between. The germline gives CDR1 SGHAT, CDR2 FQNNGV. This CDR3 has 15 amino acids. The CDR3 nucleotides are TGTGCCAGCAGCCCACAAACAGGGTCCAACTATGGCTACACCTTC. Amino acids: CASSPQTGSNYGYTF.

This sequence joins TRBV28 and TRBJ2-7; D possibly corresponds to TRBD2 (5 bases). The CDR3 extends over 11 amino acids. Trimming stripped 6 bases from V and 6 bases from J, with 9 bases between. Per germline, CDR1 MDHEN and CDR2 SYDVKM. CDR3 sequence reads: CASRLGVEQYF. DNA of the CDR3: TGTGCCAGCAGGCTCGGGGTCGAGCAGTACTTC. The entire variable domain, with the rest obtained from reference TRBV28 and TRBJ2-7, is as follows: DVKVTQSSRYLVKRTGEKVFLECVQDMDHENMFWYRQDPGLGLRLIYFSYDVKMKEKGDIPEGYSVSREKKERFSLILESASTNQTSMYLCASRLGVEQYFGPGTRLTVT.

The chain recombines TRBV19 with TRBJ1-1; 7 bases map to TRBD1. CDR1 and CDR2 (germline): LNHDA, SQIVND (reference sequence). Trimming removed 4 bases from V and 1 base from J; junction bases left unmatched: 12. CDR3 length equals 17 residues. CDR3: CASSTRIPGQRNTEAFF. Here the CDR3 DNA reads TGTGCCAGTAGTACCCGAATTCCGGGACAGAGGAACACTGAAGCTTTCTTT.

The chain has TRBV7-2 and TRBJ1-1; TRBD1 matches 7 bases. This CDR3 has 14 amino acids. With V trimmed by 5 bases and J by 1 base, 4 bases remained unmatched. From germline, CDR1 is SGHTA and CDR2 FQGNSA. This CDR3 reads CASSQRQGNTEAFF. The CDR3 DNA reads TGTGCCAGCAGCCAGAGACAGGGGAACACTGAAGCTTTCTTT.

The gene calls are TRBV3-1 (or the pseudogene TRBV3-2) and TRBJ1-1; 10 nucleotides match TRBD1. The CDR3 covers 18 residues. CDR1 and CDR2 from the germline V gene are LGHDT and YNNKEL (reference sequence). V trimming: 5 bases; J trimming: 1 base; junction bases outside the gene matches: 13. For the CDR3, the DNA is TGTGCCAGCAGCGTCGGGACAGGGGCTTTAATTTGGAACACTGAAGCTTTCTTT. Amino acid sequence: CASSVGTGALIWNTEAFF.

The CDR3 loop reads CASSSGTGVVNSPLHF. The CDR3 bases are TGTGCCAGCAGCTCCGGGACAGGGGTAGTAAATTCACCCCTCCACTTT. The chain recombines TRBV7-8 with TRBJ1-6, with 10 bases lining up with TRBD1. The germline V gene encodes CDR1 SGHVS and CDR2 FQNEAQ. The CDR3 spans 16 residues. Trimming cost V 4 bases and J 7 bases; bases outside gene matches: 7.